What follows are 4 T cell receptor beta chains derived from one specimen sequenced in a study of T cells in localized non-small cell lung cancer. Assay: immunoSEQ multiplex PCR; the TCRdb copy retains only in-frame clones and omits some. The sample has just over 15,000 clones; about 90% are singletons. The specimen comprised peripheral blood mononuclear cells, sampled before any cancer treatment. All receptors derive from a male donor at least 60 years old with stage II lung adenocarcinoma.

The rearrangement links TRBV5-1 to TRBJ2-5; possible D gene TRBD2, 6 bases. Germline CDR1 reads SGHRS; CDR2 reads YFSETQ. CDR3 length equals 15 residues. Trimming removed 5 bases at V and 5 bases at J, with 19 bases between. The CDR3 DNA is TGCGCCAGCAGTTCCTCCCGCGGAGGGGAGGAGACCCAGTACTTC. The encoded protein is CASSSSRGGEETQYF.

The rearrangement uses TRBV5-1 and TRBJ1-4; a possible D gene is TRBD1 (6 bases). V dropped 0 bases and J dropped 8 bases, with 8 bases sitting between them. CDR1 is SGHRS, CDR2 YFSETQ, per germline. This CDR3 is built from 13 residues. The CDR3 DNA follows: TGCGCCAGCAGCTTGGACGGGGGCGAAAAACTGTTTTTT. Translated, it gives CASSLDGGEKLFF.

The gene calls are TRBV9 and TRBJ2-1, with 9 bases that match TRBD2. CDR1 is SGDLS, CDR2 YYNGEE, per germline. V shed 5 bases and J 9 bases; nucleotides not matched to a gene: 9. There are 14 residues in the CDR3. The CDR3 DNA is TGTGCCAGCAGTCTCGGGGGCGGGAGGGGTGAGCAGTTCTTC. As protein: CASSLGGGRGEQFF. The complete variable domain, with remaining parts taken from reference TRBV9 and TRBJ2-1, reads DSGVTQTPKHLITATGQRVTLRCSPRSGDLSVYWYQQSLDQGLQFLIQYYNGEERAKGNILERFSAQQFPDLHSELNLSSLELGDSALYFCASSLGGGRGEQFFGPGTRLTVL.

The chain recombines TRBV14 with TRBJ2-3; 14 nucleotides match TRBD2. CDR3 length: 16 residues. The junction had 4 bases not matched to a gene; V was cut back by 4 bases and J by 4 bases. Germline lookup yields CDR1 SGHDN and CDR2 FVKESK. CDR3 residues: CASSRTSGRKSDTQYF. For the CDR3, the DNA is TGTGCCAGCAGCCGGACTAGCGGGAGGAAGTCAGATACGCAGTATTTT.